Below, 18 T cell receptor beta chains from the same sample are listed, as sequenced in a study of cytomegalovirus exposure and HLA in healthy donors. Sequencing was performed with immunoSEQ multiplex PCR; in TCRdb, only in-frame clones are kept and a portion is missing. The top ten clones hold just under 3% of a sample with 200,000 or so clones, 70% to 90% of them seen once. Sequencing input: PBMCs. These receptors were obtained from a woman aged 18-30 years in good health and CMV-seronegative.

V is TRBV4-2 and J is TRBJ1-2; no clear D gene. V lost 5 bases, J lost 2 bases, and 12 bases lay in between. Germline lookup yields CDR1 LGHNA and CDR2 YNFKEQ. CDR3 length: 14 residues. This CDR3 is CASSALGLNYGYTF. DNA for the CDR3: TGTGCCAGCAGCGCCTTGGGCCTCAACTATGGCTACACCTTC.

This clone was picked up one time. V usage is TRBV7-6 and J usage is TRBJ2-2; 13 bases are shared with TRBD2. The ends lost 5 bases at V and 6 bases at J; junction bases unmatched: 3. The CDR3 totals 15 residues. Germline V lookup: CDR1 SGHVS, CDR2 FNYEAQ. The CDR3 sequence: CASSDGLAGAGELFF. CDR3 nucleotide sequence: TGTGCCAGCAGCGACGGACTAGCGGGAGCCGGGGAGCTGTTTTTT.

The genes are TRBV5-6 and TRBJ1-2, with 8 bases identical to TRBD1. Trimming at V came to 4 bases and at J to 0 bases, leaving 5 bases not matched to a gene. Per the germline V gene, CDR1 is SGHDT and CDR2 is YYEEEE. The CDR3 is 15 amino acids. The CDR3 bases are TGTGCCAGCAGCGGCGACAGGGGAGCTAACTATGGCTACACCTTC. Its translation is CASSGDRGANYGYTF.

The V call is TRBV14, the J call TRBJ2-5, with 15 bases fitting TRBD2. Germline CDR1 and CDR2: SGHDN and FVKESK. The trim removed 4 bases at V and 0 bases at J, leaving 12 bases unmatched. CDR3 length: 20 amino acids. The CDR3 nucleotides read TGTGCCAGCAGCCCAGGACTAGCGGGAGGGTATGGTCTGTACCAAGAGACCCAGTACTTC. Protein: CASSPGLAGGYGLYQETQYF.

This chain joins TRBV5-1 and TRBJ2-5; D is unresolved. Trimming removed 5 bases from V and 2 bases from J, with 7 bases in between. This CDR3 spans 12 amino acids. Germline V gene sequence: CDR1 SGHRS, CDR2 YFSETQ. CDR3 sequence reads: CASSNPQETQYF. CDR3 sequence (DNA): TGCGCCAGCAGTAATCCTCAAGAGACCCAGTACTTC.

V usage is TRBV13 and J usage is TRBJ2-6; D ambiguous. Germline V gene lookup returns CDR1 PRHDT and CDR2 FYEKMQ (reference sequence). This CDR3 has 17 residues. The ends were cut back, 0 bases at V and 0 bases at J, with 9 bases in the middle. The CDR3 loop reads CASSLGTSSSGANVLTF. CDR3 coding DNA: TGTGCCAGCAGCTTAGGTACTTCATCCTCTGGGGCCAACGTCCTGACTTTC.

CDR3: CASSQEIRGGNEQYF. In DNA form, the CDR3 reads TGTGCCAGCAGCCAAGAAATTAGGGGCGGGAACGAGCAGTACTTC. The chain is built from TRBV4-2 and TRBJ2-7; maybe TRBD2 (6 bases). The CDR3 spans 15 residues. Germline CDR1 and CDR2: LGHNA and YNFKEQ. V lost 0 bases, J lost 5 bases, and 14 bases lay in between.

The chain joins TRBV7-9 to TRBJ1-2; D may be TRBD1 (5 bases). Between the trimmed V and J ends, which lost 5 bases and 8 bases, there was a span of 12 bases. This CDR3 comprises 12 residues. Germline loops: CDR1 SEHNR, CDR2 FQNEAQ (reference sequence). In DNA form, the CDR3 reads TGTGCCAGCAGCCCCCATGGGGGGGGCTACACCTTC. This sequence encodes CASSPHGGGYTF.

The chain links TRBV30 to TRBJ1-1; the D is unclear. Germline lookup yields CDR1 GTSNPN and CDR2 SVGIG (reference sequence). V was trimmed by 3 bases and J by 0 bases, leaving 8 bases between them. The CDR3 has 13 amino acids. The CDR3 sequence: CAWRSGMNTEAFF. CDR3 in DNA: TGTGCCTGGAGGAGCGGAATGAACACTGAAGCTTTCTTT.

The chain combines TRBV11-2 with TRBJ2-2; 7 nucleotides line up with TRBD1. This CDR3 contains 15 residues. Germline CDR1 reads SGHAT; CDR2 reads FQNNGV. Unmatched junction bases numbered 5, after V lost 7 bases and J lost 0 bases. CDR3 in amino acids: CASNPTGANTGELFF. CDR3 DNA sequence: TGTGCCAGCAACCCTACAGGGGCGAACACCGGGGAGCTGTTTTTT.

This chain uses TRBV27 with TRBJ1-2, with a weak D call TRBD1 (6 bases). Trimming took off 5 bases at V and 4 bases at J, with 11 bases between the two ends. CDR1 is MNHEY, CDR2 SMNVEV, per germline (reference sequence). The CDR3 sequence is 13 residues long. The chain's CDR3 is CASSLTGIYGYTF. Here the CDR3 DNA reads TGTGCCAGCAGTCTTACAGGGATCTATGGCTACACCTTC.

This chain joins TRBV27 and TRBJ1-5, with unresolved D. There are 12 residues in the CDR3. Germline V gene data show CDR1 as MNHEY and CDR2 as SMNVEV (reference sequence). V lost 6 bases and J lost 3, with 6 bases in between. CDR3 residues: CASSFVNQPQHF. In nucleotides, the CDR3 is TGTGCCAGCAGCTTCGTCAATCAGCCCCAGCATTTT.

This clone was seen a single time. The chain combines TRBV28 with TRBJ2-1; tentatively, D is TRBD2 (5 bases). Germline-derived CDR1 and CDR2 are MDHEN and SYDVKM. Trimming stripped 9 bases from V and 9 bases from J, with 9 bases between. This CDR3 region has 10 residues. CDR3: CARTSGEQFF. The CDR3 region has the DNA TGTGCCAGAACTAGTGGTGAGCAGTTCTTC.

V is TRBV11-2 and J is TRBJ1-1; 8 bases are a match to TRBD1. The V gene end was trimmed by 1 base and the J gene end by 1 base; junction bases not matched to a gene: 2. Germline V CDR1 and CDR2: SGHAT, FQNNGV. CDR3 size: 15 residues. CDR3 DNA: TGTGCCAGCAGCTTAGGAGGGACAGGGAACACTGAAGCTTTCTTT. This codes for CASSLGGTGNTEAFF.

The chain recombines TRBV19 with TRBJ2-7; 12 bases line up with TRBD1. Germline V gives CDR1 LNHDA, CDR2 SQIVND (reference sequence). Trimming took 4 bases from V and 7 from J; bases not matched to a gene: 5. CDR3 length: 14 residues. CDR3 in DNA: TGTGCCAGTAGTACCGGGACAGGGGGCGAAGAGCAGTACTTC. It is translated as CASSTGTGGEEQYF.

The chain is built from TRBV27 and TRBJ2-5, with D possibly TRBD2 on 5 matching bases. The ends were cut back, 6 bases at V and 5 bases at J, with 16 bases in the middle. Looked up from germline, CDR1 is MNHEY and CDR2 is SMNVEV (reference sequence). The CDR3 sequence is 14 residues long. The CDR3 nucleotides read TGTGCCAGCAGCTCGGGCGGGTTGGGCGAGACCCAGTACTTC. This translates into CASSSGGLGETQYF.

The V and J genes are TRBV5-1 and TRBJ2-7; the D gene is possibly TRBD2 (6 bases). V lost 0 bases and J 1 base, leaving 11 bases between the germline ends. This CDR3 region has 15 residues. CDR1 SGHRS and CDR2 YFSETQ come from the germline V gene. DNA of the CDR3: TGCGCCAGCAGCTTGGGCGGGGAAGGTTCCTACGAGCAGTACTTC. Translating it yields CASSLGGEGSYEQYF.

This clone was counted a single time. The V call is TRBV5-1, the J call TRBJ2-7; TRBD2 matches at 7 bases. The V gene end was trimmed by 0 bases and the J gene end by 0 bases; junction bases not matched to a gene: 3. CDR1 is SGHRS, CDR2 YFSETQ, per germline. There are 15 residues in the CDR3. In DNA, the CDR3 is TGCGCCAGCAGCTTGGCCGGGGGGATCTCCTACGAGCAGTACTTC. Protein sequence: CASSLAGGISYEQYF. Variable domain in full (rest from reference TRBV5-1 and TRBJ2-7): KAGVTQTPRYLIKTRGQQVTLSCSPISGHRSVSWYQQTPGQGLQFLFEYFSETQRNKGNFPGRFSGRQFSNSRSEMNVSTLELGDSALYLCASSLAGGISYEQYFGPGTRLTVT.